This T cell receptor (beta chain) originates from a study of T cell repertoires in cytomegalovirus infection. The wider study: Public TCR beta signatures provided an indication of both CMV infection and a matching HLA type. Regarding the study as a whole: CMV-specific TCR beta clonotypes restricted by HLA-C dominated the ex vivo response. Public TCR beta family frequency separated CMV-and-HLA carriers, including in an independent cohort.

The CDR3 consists of 16 residues. The germline CDR1 and CDR2 sequences are SGHKS and YYEKEE (reference sequence). V shed 4 bases and J shed 0 bases, with 15 bases lying between them. MiXCR was run by TCRdb on the reads, yielding one entry per CDR3 protein. The sample holds under 200,000 distinct CDR3 sequences; approximately 17% are singletons and the top ten take roughly 20%. There are a few counts of this clonotype. Its specificity is not known. The sample comprised CD8+ T cells from PBMCs. V and J are TRBV5-5 and TRBJ2-3; tentatively, D is TRBD1 (6 bases). This clonotype was obtained from a human donor in good health (CMV status not recorded). Some clones in this sample may be carry-over from other donors' samples. The DNA of the CDR3 is TGTGCCAGCAGCAGCTGGGGGCAGACTAGCACAGATACGCAGTATTTT. The encoded protein is CASSSWGQTSTDTQYF.